This T cell receptor (beta chain) was recorded in a study of response to subunit inactivated influenza vaccine. Overall study findings and caveats: Only a handful of new T cells, the authors suggested, are recruited with each seasonal influenza vaccination.

CDR1 is SEHNR and CDR2 is FQNEAQ in the germline V gene (reference sequence). The CDR3 runs 16 residues. Trimming cost V 8 bases and J 1 base; bases outside gene matches: 13. Comment on this clonotype: Its specificity is unknown.

TCRdb reanalysed the RT-PCR reads using MiXCR and keeps one entry per CDR3 protein. The repertoire holds 860,000 or so distinct CDR3 sequences, 21% seen once, with roughly 10% in the top ten. V gene TRBV7-9 combines with J gene TRBJ2-7; 8 nucleotides match TRBD2. The sequence was collected from a man between 50 and 59 years old who received an inactivated influenza vaccine. Material: PBMCs from blood, obtained about 5 days after vaccination. CDR3 nucleotides: TGTGCCAGCGGCCTAATCACTAGCGGACCTTCCTACGAGCAGTACTTC. Protein sequence: CASGLITSGPSYEQYF.